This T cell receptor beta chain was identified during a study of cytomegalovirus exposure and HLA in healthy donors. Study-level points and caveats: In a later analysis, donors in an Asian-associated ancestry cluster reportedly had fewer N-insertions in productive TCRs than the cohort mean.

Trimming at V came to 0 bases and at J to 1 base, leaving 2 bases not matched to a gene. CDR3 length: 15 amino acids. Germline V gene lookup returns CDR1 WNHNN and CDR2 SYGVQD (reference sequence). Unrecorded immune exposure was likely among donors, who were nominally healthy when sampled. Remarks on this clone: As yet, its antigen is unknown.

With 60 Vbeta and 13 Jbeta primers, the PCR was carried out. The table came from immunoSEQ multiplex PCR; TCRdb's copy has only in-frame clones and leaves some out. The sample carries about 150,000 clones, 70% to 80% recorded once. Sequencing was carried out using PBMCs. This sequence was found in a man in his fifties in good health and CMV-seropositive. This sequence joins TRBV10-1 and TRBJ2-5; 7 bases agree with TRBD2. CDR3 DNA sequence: TGCGCCAGCAGTGAGTCGGCTAGCGGCCAAGAGACCCAGTACTTC. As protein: CASSESASGQETQYF.